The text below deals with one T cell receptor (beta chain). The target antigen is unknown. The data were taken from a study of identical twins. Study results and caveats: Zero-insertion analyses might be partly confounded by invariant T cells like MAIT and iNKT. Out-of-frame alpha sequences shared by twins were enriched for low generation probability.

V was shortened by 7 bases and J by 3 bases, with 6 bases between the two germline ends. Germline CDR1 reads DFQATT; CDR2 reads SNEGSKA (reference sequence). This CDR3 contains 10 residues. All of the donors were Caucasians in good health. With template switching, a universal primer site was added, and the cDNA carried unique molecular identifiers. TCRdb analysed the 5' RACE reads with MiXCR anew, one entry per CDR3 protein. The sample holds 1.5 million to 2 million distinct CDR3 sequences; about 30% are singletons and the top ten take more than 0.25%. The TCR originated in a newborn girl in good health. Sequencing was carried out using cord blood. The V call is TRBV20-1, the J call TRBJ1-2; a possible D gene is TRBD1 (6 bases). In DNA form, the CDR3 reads TGCAGTGGACAGGACTATGGCTACACCTTC. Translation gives CSGQDYGYTF.